A single sample is the source of the 10 T cell receptor beta chains below, sequenced in a study of OX40 agonist ivuxolimab in advanced cancers. This table comes from immunoSEQ multiplex PCR, and its TCRdb copy is limited to in-frame clones, with some not included. This sample has about 100,000 clones, with approximately 90% found just once. Sequences were derived from CD4+ or CD8+ T cells sorted from blood, sampled in a trial of the OX40 agonist ivuxolimab. The receptors shown here come from an adult with an advanced solid tumor such as melanoma, head and neck, liver or kidney cancer.

The chain links TRBV5-5 to TRBJ2-5; D unresolved. This CDR3 is 15 amino acids long. The germline gives CDR1 SGHKS, CDR2 YYEKEE (reference sequence). Deletions cut 0 bases from V and 5 bases from J, with 14 bases between. The chain's CDR3 is CASSLAVGIPETQYF. CDR3 sequence (DNA): TGTGCCAGCAGCTTGGCAGTCGGTATTCCGGAGACCCAGTACTTC.

This clone appeared a single time. The sample holds other DNA sequences that translate to the same CDR3. The gene calls are TRBV7-2 and TRBJ2-7; D unresolved. The CDR3 has 13 amino acids. The V gene lost 1 base and the J gene lost 1 base, with 5 bases spanning the gap. Germline assignment: CDR1 SGHTA and CDR2 FQGNSA. The CDR3 loop is CASSLDPSYEQYF. As DNA, the CDR3 is TGTGCCAGCAGCTTAGACCCGTCCTACGAGCAGTACTTC.

This chain links TRBV5-5 with TRBJ1-5; D not resolved. The V gene's germline CDR1 is SGHKS and CDR2 YYEKEE (reference sequence). The CDR3 consists of 15 residues. Trimming took 4 bases from V and 6 from J, leaving 17 bases between them. The CDR3 bases are TGTGCCAGCAGCCAGGACGCTCAGTTCGGTCAGCCCCAGCATTTT. Amino acids: CASSQDAQFGQPQHF. Full variable domain (rest looked up from reference TRBV5-5 and TRBJ1-5): DAGVTQSPTHLIKTRGQQVTLRCSPISGHKSVSWYQQVLGQGPQFIFQYYEKEERGRGNFPDRFSARQFPNYSSELNVNALLLGDSALYLCASSQDAQFGQPQHFGDGTRLSIL.

The rearrangement joins TRBV7-2 to TRBJ2-3, with D tentatively TRBD1 (6 bases). This CDR3 spans 16 amino acids. The germline V gene has CDR1 SGHTA and CDR2 FQGNSA. V lost 4 bases, J lost 0 bases, and 14 bases lay in between. CDR3 in DNA: TGTGCCAGCAGCTCCCTGCCAGGGACAAGCACAGATACGCAGTATTTT. Translated: CASSSLPGTSTDTQYF. The entire variable domain, with the rest obtained from reference TRBV7-2 and TRBJ2-3, is as follows: GAGVSQSPSNKVTEKGKDVELRCDPISGHTALYWYRQSLGQGLEFLIYFQGNSAPDKSGLPSDRFSAERTGGSVSTLTIQRTQQEDSAVYLCASSSLPGTSTDTQYFGPGTRLTVL.

This chain uses TRBV2 with TRBJ1-1, with 9 nucleotides matching TRBD1. Trimming took 7 bases from V and 0 from J; bases not matched to a gene: 6. Germline V gene sequence: CDR1 SNHLY, CDR2 FYNNEI. The CDR3 extends over 15 amino acids. CDR3 amino acids: CASTRTGVVNTEAFF. The CDR3 nucleotides read TGTGCCAGCACTCGGACAGGGGTGGTGAACACTGAAGCTTTCTTT.

In this sample, this clone turned up once. The V call is TRBV4-2, the J call TRBJ2-1, with TRBD2 identical over 9 bases. The germline CDR1 and CDR2 sequences are LGHNA and YNFKEQ. There are 16 residues in the CDR3. Trimming removed 1 base from V and 4 bases from J; junction bases left unmatched: 5. CDR3 region: CASSQVGLAGYNEQFF. The CDR3 nucleotides read TGTGCCAGCAGCCAAGTGGGTCTAGCGGGGTACAATGAGCAGTTCTTC.

DNA for the CDR3: TGTGCCAGCAGCTTAGCGTACCTGGGGGGACAGGGACAAGAGACCCAGTACTTC. It translates to CASSLAYLGGQGQETQYF. V is TRBV7-9 and J is TRBJ2-5, with TRBD1 identical over 9 bases. Germline lookup yields CDR1 SEHNR and CDR2 FQNEAQ (reference sequence). Trimming at V came to 0 bases and at J to 2 bases, leaving 10 bases not matched to a gene. The CDR3 has 18 residues. The complete variable domain, with remaining parts taken from reference TRBV7-9 and TRBJ2-5, reads DTGVSQNPRHKITKRGQNVTFRCDPISEHNRLYWYRQTLGQGPEFLTYFQNEAQLEKSRLLSDRFSAERPKGSFSTLEIQRTEQGDSAMYLCASSLAYLGGQGQETQYFGPGTRLLVL.

The chain has TRBV2 and TRBJ1-2; the D is unclear. V lost 3 bases, J lost 3 bases, and 11 bases lay in between. The CDR3 is 14 residues long. CDR1 is SNHLY and CDR2 is FYNNEI in the germline V gene. The DNA for the CDR3 is TGTGCCAGCAGTGAGGCCACTCGCGACTATGGCTACACCTTC. This translates into CASSEATRDYGYTF.

The gene calls are TRBV4-2 and TRBJ1-5; D not resolved. Germline V gene sequence: CDR1 LGHNA, CDR2 YNFKEQ. CDR3 length: 16 residues. Trimming removed 2 bases at V and 0 bases at J, with 11 bases between. CDR3: CASSQKWHNSNQPQHF. The DNA for the CDR3 is TGTGCCAGCAGCCAAAAATGGCATAATAGCAATCAGCCCCAGCATTTT.

This clone has just a few counts. The chain employs TRBV1 and TRBJ1-1; the table names TRBD1, a call not compared with the DNA. TRBV1 is an annotated pseudogene. This CDR3 has 10 residues. The CDR3 is CTSGNTEAFF. As DNA, the CDR3 is TGCACCTCAGGGAACACTGAAGCTTTCTTT.